Following are 31 T cell receptor beta chains from one sample sequenced in a study of regulatory and conventional T cells in RAG deficiency. Generated by immunoSEQ multiplex PCR, the TCRdb table keeps only in-frame clones and is missing some. The sample lists around 29,000 clones, 90% to 96% occurring once. Blood CD4+ CD25-low CD127-high conventional T cells supplied the genomic DNA template. The same data also contributed to another study, on regulatory T cells. From that study: Primers: 52 TRBV forward and 13 TRBJ reverse.

The material sequenced was CD25- CD4+ T cells sorted from blood. The receptors were sampled from a human donor in good health.

The V call is TRBV11-3, the J call TRBJ2-3; weak D call: TRBD2 (5 bases). The germline V and J ends were trimmed by 0 bases and 2 bases, with 9 bases remaining between them. CDR1 is SGHNT, CDR2 YENEEA, per germline. The CDR3 sequence is 15 residues long. CDR3 protein: CASSLEGGHTDTQYF. In DNA form, the CDR3 reads TGTGCCAGCAGCTTAGAAGGCGGGCACACAGATACGCAGTATTTT.

The chain has TRBV18 and TRBJ1-2; TRBD1 agrees at 10 bases. The CDR3 extends over 17 amino acids. Trimming at V came to 3 bases and at J to 2 bases, leaving 9 bases not matched to a gene. Germline V gene lookup returns CDR1 KGHSH and CDR2 LQKENI. CDR3 nucleotide sequence: TGTGCCAGCTCACCGAGGACTGACAGGGGGCCCAACTATGGCTACACCTTC. Its translation is CASSPRTDRGPNYGYTF.

The chain couples TRBV5-1 to TRBJ2-5; 9 bases line up with TRBD1. V shed 0 bases and J 3 bases; nucleotides not matched to a gene: 9. The CDR3 covers 17 residues. CDR1 is SGHRS, CDR2 YFSETQ, per germline. The CDR3 DNA is TGCGCCAGCAGCTTGGGACCCGGGACAGGGAGTAAAGAGACCCAGTACTTC. It encodes CASSLGPGTGSKETQYF.

The chain links TRBV5-4 to TRBJ2-1; 7 positions match TRBD2. The CDR3 totals 15 residues. After removal of 9 bases from V and 6 bases from J, the junction contained 15 bases not matched to a gene. In germline, CDR1 is SGHNT, CDR2 YYREEE (reference sequence). The CDR3 loop is CATPRRGGSSNEQFF. Written as DNA, the CDR3 is TGTGCCACCCCAAGGAGGGGCGGGAGTTCCAATGAGCAGTTCTTC.

The CDR3 spells CASSKGGLEQYF. The CDR3 nucleotides are TGTGCCAGCAGCAAGGGGGGGCTCGAGCAGTACTTC. J is TRBJ2-7 and V is TRBV6-5, with a weak D call TRBD2 (7 bases). The V end lost 6 bases, the J end lost 6 bases, and 12 bases lay between the germline ends. The germline CDR1 and CDR2 sequences are MNHEY and SVGAGI. The CDR3 length is 12 residues.

The chain links TRBV9 to TRBJ2-2, with 8 bases matching TRBD1. Losses at the gene ends were 0 bases for V and 7 bases for J; bases not matched to a gene: 5. CDR1 is SGDLS, CDR2 YYNGEE, per germline. The length of the CDR3 is 15 residues. The CDR3 sequence is CASSVDPTGVGELFF. CDR3 sequence (DNA): TGTGCCAGCAGCGTAGACCCGACAGGGGTCGGGGAGCTGTTTTTT.

This clone has only one observation. This chain links TRBV19 with TRBJ1-1, with 7 nucleotides matching TRBD1. Unmatched junction bases numbered 14, after V lost 4 bases and J lost 3 bases. The CDR3 loop spans 17 amino acids. From germline, CDR1 is LNHDA and CDR2 SQIVND (reference sequence). The CDR3 loop reads CASSRPQGFTGDTEAFF. The CDR3 region has the DNA TGTGCCAGTAGTAGGCCTCAAGGTTTTACAGGGGACACTGAAGCTTTCTTT.

The J gene is TRBJ1-1, the V gene TRBV7-3; D perhaps matches TRBD1 (5 bases). Deletions cut 0 bases from V and 4 bases from J, with 12 bases between. Germline values: CDR1 SGHTA, CDR2 FQGTGA. CDR3 length: 15 amino acids. Here the CDR3 reads CASSLTAGPGTEAFF. The CDR3 DNA sequence: TGTGCCAGCAGCTTAACGGCGGGGCCGGGCACTGAAGCTTTCTTT.

The DNA of the CDR3 is TGTGCCAGCAGTGAAGTTGGGAGTGGGGCCAACGTCCTGACTTTC. This codes for CASSEVGSGANVLTF. The rearrangement links TRBV6-1 to TRBJ2-6; weak D call: TRBD2 (5 bases). V dropped 1 base and J dropped 3 bases, with 7 bases sitting between them. CDR1 and CDR2 (germline): MNHNS, SASEGT. The CDR3 covers 15 residues.

The rearrangement joins TRBV7-2 to TRBJ2-2; 8 nucleotides line up with TRBD1. This CDR3 is 17 amino acids long. Trimming cost V 2 bases and J 2 bases; bases outside gene matches: 7. Per the germline V gene, CDR1 is SGHTA and CDR2 is FQGNSA. The CDR3 nucleotides are TGTGCCAGCAGCTTAAGACAGGGGACGTCCAACACCGGGGAGCTGTTTTTT. Protein: CASSLRQGTSNTGELFF.

The rearrangement links TRBV7-3 to TRBJ2-1, with TRBD2 matching 8 bases. The germline V gene has CDR1 SGHTA and CDR2 FQGTGA. The CDR3 totals 18 residues. Germline trimming cut 1 base from V and 0 bases from J; bases unmatched to any gene: 8. CDR3 sequence reads: CASSLMASGSSSYNEQFF. The CDR3 nucleotides are TGTGCCAGCAGCTTAATGGCTAGCGGGTCGAGCTCCTACAATGAGCAGTTCTTC.

The chain recombines TRBV21-1 with TRBJ2-7; TRBD1 reflects the table's D call only, with no check against the DNA. TRBV21-1 corresponds to a pseudogene. CDR3 length: 14 residues. In nucleotides, the CDR3 is TGTGCCAGCAGCAAAGGGGGCTTTAACTACGAGCAGTACTTC. This translates into CASSKGGFNYEQYF.

CDR3 coding DNA: TGTGCCAGCAGTTTTGGGACACCGAACACCGGGGAGCTGTTTTTT. It encodes CASSFGTPNTGELFF. The chain combines TRBV28 with TRBJ2-2; D is perhaps TRBD1 (6 bases). CDR1 is MDHEN, CDR2 SYDVKM, per germline. The CDR3 is 15 amino acids. V lost 3 bases to trimming and J lost 0 bases, with 8 bases between them.

The J gene is TRBJ2-5, the V gene TRBV5-4, with 9 bases aligning to TRBD2. Germline CDR1 is SGHNT and CDR2 is YYREEE (reference sequence). The CDR3 extends over 17 amino acids. The trim removed 0 bases at V and 1 base at J, leaving 7 bases unmatched. The DNA of the CDR3 is TGTGCCAGCAGCTTGGGCGGACTAGCGTCTACCCAAGAGACCCAGTACTTC. Translation gives CASSLGGLASTQETQYF. The whole variable domain, filled in from reference TRBV5-4 and TRBJ2-5, reads ETGVTQSPTHLIKTRGQQVTLRCSSQSGHNTVSWYQQALGQGPQFIFQYYREEENGRGNFPPRFSGLQFPNYSSELNVNALELDDSALYLCASSLGGLASTQETQYFGPGTRLLVL.

As DNA, the CDR3 is TGTGCTAGTGGCAATACCGGGACAACGGGTAACAGAGCTTTCTTT. Encoded protein: CASGNTGTTGNRAFF. The rearrangement joins TRBV12-5 to TRBJ1-1, with D perhaps TRBD1 (6 bases). The germline V and J ends were trimmed by 6 bases and 10 bases, with 24 bases remaining between them. The CDR3 runs 15 residues. Germline CDR1 and CDR2: LGHNT and FRNRAP. The full variable domain, in which reference TRBV12-5 and TRBJ1-1 provide the parts outside the CDR3, is DARVTQTPRHKVTEMGQEVTMRCQPILGHNTVFWYRQTMMQGLELLAYFRNRAPLDDSGMPKDRFSAEMPDATLATLKIQPSEPRDSAVYFCASGNTGTTGNRAFFGQGTRLTVV.

This chain links TRBV7-7 with TRBJ2-6; unclear D gene. The V end was cut by 2 bases, the J end by 2 bases, with 10 bases between. The V gene's germline CDR1 is SSHAT and CDR2 FNYEAQ (reference sequence). This CDR3 spans 16 amino acids. This CDR3 reads CASSLSGITGANVLTF. CDR3 sequence (DNA): TGTGCCAGCAGCTTATCGGGTATCACTGGGGCCAACGTCCTGACTTTC.

The chain employs TRBV7-9 and TRBJ2-3; 10 nucleotides match TRBD1. The CDR3 is made up of 14 amino acids. Germline assignment: CDR1 SEHNR and CDR2 FQNEAQ (reference sequence). V gave up 3 bases and J gave up 4 bases; unmatched junction bases: 1. The CDR3 spells CASSLTGGADTQYF. The CDR3 coding sequence is TGTGCCAGCAGCTTGACAGGGGGCGCAGATACGCAGTATTTT.

This chain uses TRBV27 with TRBJ1-6; 9 bases are shared with TRBD1. V shed 3 bases and J 13 bases; nucleotides not matched to a gene: 7. CDR1 and CDR2 (germline): MNHEY, SMNVEV (reference sequence). The CDR3 extends over 14 amino acids. The CDR3 bases are TGTGCCAGCAGTTTCTCGGGACAGGGTAGCCCCCTCCACTTT. It codes for CASSFSGQGSPLHF.

V usage is TRBV10-1 and J usage is TRBJ2-3; D is undetermined. The ends were cut back, 2 bases at V and 6 bases at J, with 15 bases in the middle. Germline V gives CDR1 WNHNN, CDR2 SYGVQD (reference sequence). The CDR3 consists of 15 residues. CDR3 loop: CASSETTRPGDTQYF. CDR3 DNA: TGCGCCAGCAGTGAGACGACCCGCCCCGGGGATACGCAGTATTTT.

V and J are TRBV4-1 and TRBJ1-4; maybe TRBD1 (6 bases). Deletions cut 4 bases from V and 10 bases from J, with 16 bases between. Germline V gene sequence: CDR1 MGHRA, CDR2 YSYEKL. CDR3 length equals 14 residues. CDR3: CASSRGLLGGKLFF. CDR3 nucleotides: TGCGCCAGCAGCCGCGGACTCCTAGGGGGAAAACTGTTTTTT.

The chain combines TRBV28 with TRBJ2-7; D gene unclear. V was trimmed by 7 bases and J by 6 bases, leaving 19 bases between them. Per the germline V gene, CDR1 is MDHEN and CDR2 is SYDVKM. This CDR3 contains 14 residues. CDR3 protein: CASTSGARSSEQYF. Written as DNA, the CDR3 is TGTGCCAGCACATCTGGCGCTAGATCAAGCGAGCAGTACTTC.

The chain combines TRBV5-1 with TRBJ1-6; D unresolved. Between the trimmed V and J ends, which lost 1 base and 0 bases, there was a span of 8 bases. The CDR3 loop spans 16 amino acids. Germline CDR1 reads SGHRS; CDR2 reads YFSETQ. Here the CDR3 reads CASSLSRGSYNSPLHF. The CDR3 DNA reads TGCGCCAGCAGCTTGAGTCGGGGCTCCTATAATTCACCCCTCCACTTT.

The chain employs TRBV29-1 and TRBJ1-1, with 8 bases that match TRBD1. J lost 1 base, V lost 1 base, and 8 bases had no gene match. The CDR3 length is 16 residues. The germline V gene encodes CDR1 SQVTM and CDR2 ANQGSEA. This CDR3 is CSVEAVRGRRNTEAFF. CDR3 DNA: TGCAGCGTTGAAGCGGTCAGGGGGCGAAGGAACACTGAAGCTTTCTTT. Full variable domain (rest looked up from reference TRBV29-1 and TRBJ1-1): SAVISQKPSRDICQRGTSLTIQCQVDSQVTMMFWYRQQPGQSLTLIATANQGSEATYESGFVIDKFPISRPNLTFSTLTVSNMSPEDSSIYLCSVEAVRGRRNTEAFFGQGTRLTVV.

The genes are TRBV5-1 and TRBJ1-2; 9 bases match TRBD1. V dropped 4 bases and J dropped 8; count of bases not matched to a gene: 9. Looked up from germline, CDR1 is SGHRS and CDR2 is YFSETQ. The CDR3 spans 14 residues. As DNA, the CDR3 is TGCGCCAGCAGCCATACACAGGGGGCTTGGGGCTACACCTTC. It encodes CASSHTQGAWGYTF.

The rearrangement joins TRBV11-2 to TRBJ2-1; 8 bases are shared with TRBD2. The CDR3 extends over 14 amino acids. The germline gives CDR1 SGHAT, CDR2 FQNNGV. V lost 4 bases and J lost 8; bases outside the gene matches: 7. CDR3 in amino acids: CASSSGGGRYEQFF. The CDR3 DNA is TGTGCCAGCAGCTCTGGCGGGGGGAGGTATGAGCAGTTCTTC.

The gene calls are TRBV5-1 and TRBJ1-2; 11 positions match TRBD1. This CDR3 has 18 residues. The V gene's germline CDR1 is SGHRS and CDR2 YFSETQ. J gave up 7 bases and V 0 bases, and 14 bases lay outside the gene matches. CDR3 sequence (DNA): TGCGCCAGCAGCTTGGCCTTCGGACAGGGGGCGCCAGGGGCTGGCTACACCTTC. It encodes CASSLAFGQGAPGAGYTF.

This chain connects TRBV30 to TRBJ1-4; 7 nucleotides line up with TRBD1. The ends lost 2 bases at V and 8 bases at J; junction bases unmatched: 5. This CDR3 comprises 13 residues. Germline V gene sequence: CDR1 GTSNPN, CDR2 SVGIG (reference sequence). The CDR3 spells CAWSKGAREKLFF. As DNA, the CDR3 is TGTGCCTGGAGTAAGGGGGCTAGGGAAAAACTGTTTTTT.

This clone was detected only a few times. The chain employs TRBV5-1 and TRBJ2-5, with 12 nucleotides matching TRBD2. J gave up 4 bases and V 1 base, and 5 bases lay outside the gene matches. CDR3 length: 16 amino acids. CDR1 is SGHRS and CDR2 is YFSETQ in the germline V gene. The CDR3 DNA reads TGCGCCAGCAGCTTGCCTAGCGGGGGGGCCAGAGAGACCCAGTACTTC. This gives the protein CASSLPSGGARETQYF.

The gene calls are TRBV4-1 and TRBJ1-1; D is unclear. Germline values: CDR1 MGHRA, CDR2 YSYEKL. The V and J ends lost 1 base and 3 bases respectively, with 12 bases between them. The CDR3 has 15 amino acids. CDR3 in amino acids: CASSQVGKRDTEAFF. The CDR3 region has the DNA TGCGCCAGCAGCCAAGTAGGCAAACGGGACACTGAAGCTTTCTTT.

This clone was counted only a few times. The chain couples TRBV6-6 to TRBJ2-6, with D uncertain. The CDR3 contains 15 residues. V lost 8 bases and J 4 bases, leaving 15 bases between the germline ends. The germline V gene encodes CDR1 MNHNY and CDR2 SVGAGI (reference sequence). CDR3: CASGAYEVGANVLTF. For the CDR3, the DNA is TGTGCCAGCGGCGCCTATGAGGTCGGGGCCAACGTCCTGACTTTC.

V and J are TRBV5-1 and TRBJ2-2; a weak D match, TRBD1 (5 bases). Germline CDR1 SGHRS, CDR2 YFSETQ. Trimming cost V 0 bases and J 1 base, with 7 bases left between them. This CDR3 has 15 amino acids. CDR3 nucleotides: TGCGCCAGCAGCTTGGGCAGGGTGAACACCGGGGAGCTGTTTTTT. It translates to CASSLGRVNTGELFF.